This entry describes one T cell receptor (beta chain). The sample is drawn from a study of control samples from healthy donors and cancer patients. Between the trimmed V and J ends, which lost 3 bases and 6 bases, there was a span of 14 bases. The CDR3 is made up of 13 amino acids. From germline, CDR1 is DFQATT and CDR2 SNEGSKA (reference sequence). Here immunoSEQ multiplex PCR was the method, and the copy in TCRdb shows in-frame clones only, minus some. The top ten hold less than 20% of the sample, which has some 70,000 clones, more than 80% seen once. The chain uses TRBV20-1 and TRBJ2-5; unclear D gene. The origin of this receptor is a man aged 60 to 69 in good health. The sequenced sample consisted of blood. In DNA form, the CDR3 reads TGCAGTGCTAGTAATGGGATCGAAAAGACCCAGTACTTC. It specifies CSASNGIEKTQYF.